A single sample gave rise to the 4 T cell receptor beta chains below, sequenced in a study of cytomegalovirus exposure and HLA in healthy donors. The primer mix had 60 Vbeta and 13 Jbeta primers. Data came from immunoSEQ multiplex PCR; TCRdb stores just in-frame clones and leaves some out. The sample carries a few hundred thousand clones, about 90% recorded once. The material sequenced was PBMCs. These receptors all come from a woman younger than 35 in good health and CMV-seronegative.

The chain links TRBV5-1 to TRBJ2-7, with 10 bases identical to TRBD2. The CDR3 extends over 15 amino acids. Germline lookup yields CDR1 SGHRS and CDR2 YFSETQ. J lost 3 bases, V lost 1 base, and 4 bases had no gene match. CDR3 DNA: TGCGCCAGCAGCTTGACAAGCGGGGGGGACTACGAGCAGTACTTC. It codes for CASSLTSGGDYEQYF.

This clone appeared a single time. This chain uses TRBV29-1 with TRBJ2-7, with a possible D match to TRBD1 (6 bases). The V gene's germline CDR1 is SQVTM and CDR2 ANQGSEA. This CDR3 region has 12 residues. Between the trimmed V and J ends, which lost 4 bases and 3 bases, there was a span of 10 bases. The CDR3 DNA reads TGCAGCGTTGTGGGGGCTAACTACGAGCAGTACTTC. Its translation: CSVVGANYEQYF.

This rearrangement joins TRBV29-1 to TRBJ2-5; unclear D gene. The CDR3 spans 14 residues. CDR1 is SQVTM and CDR2 is ANQGSEA in the germline V gene. Trimming stripped 0 bases from V and 4 bases from J, with 12 bases between. CDR3 in amino acids: CSVEDRQVGETQYF. CDR3 in DNA: TGCAGCGTTGAAGATCGGCAGGTAGGAGAGACCCAGTACTTC. Filled out from reference TRBV29-1 and TRBJ2-5, the complete variable domain reads SAVISQKPSRDICQRGTSLTIQCQVDSQVTMMFWYRQQPGQSLTLIATANQGSEATYESGFVIDKFPISRPNLTFSTLTVSNMSPEDSSIYLCSVEDRQVGETQYFGPGTRLLVL.

The chain joins TRBV21-1 to TRBJ2-1; the D segment call TRBD1 is taken from the table without a DNA check. TRBV21-1 is shown as a pseudogene. This CDR3 has 15 amino acids. Written as DNA, the CDR3 is TGTGCCAGCAGCAAGGATCTACAGGGTTTCCATGAGCAGTTCTTC. Translated, it gives CASSKDLQGFHEQFF.